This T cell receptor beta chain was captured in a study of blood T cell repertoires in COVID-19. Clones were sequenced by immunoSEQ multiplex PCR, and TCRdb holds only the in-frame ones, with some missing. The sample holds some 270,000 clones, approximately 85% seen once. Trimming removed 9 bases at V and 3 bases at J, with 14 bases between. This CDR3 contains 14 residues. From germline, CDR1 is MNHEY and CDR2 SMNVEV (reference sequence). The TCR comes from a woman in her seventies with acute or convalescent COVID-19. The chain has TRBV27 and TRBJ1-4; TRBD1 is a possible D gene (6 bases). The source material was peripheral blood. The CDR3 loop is CARKDSVSNEKLFF. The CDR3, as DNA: TGTGCCAGGAAGGACAGTGTTTCTAATGAAAAACTGTTTTTT.